A single sample is the source of the 4 T cell receptor beta chains below, sequenced in a study of T cell changes during pregnancy in multiple sclerosis. Assay used: immunoSEQ multiplex PCR; TCRdb lists only in-frame clones, some missing. This sample has 45,000 to 70,000 clones, with roughly 90% found just once. Source: peripheral blood, taken in the third trimester of pregnancy. The source is a female donor in good health, enrolled as a control in a pregnancy study.

The V call is TRBV6-1, the J call TRBJ2-1; tentative D call: TRBD1 (5 bases). Trimming took 6 bases from V and 7 from J, leaving 10 bases between them. CDR3 length: 12 residues. Germline CDR1 reads MNHNS; CDR2 reads SASEGT. The CDR3 nucleotides are TGTGCCAGCAGGGACAACGTAAATGAGCAGTTCTTC. Its translation: CASRDNVNEQFF.

The CDR3: CASSQTSGGMQYF. The CDR3, as DNA: TGTGCCAGCAGCCAAACTAGCGGGGGGATGCAGTATTTT. This chain connects TRBV7-9 to TRBJ2-3, with TRBD2 matching 12 bases. The V gene end was trimmed by 5 bases and the J gene end by 11 bases; junction bases not matched to a gene: 5. Germline CDR1 SEHNR, CDR2 FQNEAQ (reference sequence). The CDR3 length is 13 residues. Filled out from reference TRBV7-9 and TRBJ2-3, the complete variable domain reads DTGVSQNPRHKITKRGQNVTFRCDPISEHNRLYWYRQTLGQGPEFLTYFQNEAQLEKSRLLSDRFSAERPKGSFSTLEIQRTEQGDSAMYLCASSQTSGGMQYFGPGTRLTVL.

This rearrangement joins TRBV7-2 to TRBJ2-5; D possibly corresponds to TRBD2 (7 bases). The CDR3 spans 14 residues. Trimming pared 5 bases from V and 5 bases from J, leaving 15 bases between. CDR1 and CDR2 (germline): SGHTA, FQGNSA. CDR3 DNA: TGTGCCAGCAGCCCGACGGGGGGCGGGGAGACCCAGTACTTC. Its translation: CASSPTGGGETQYF.

The chain recombines TRBV5-1 with TRBJ2-3; no reliable D call. This CDR3 has 14 residues. Germline-derived CDR1 and CDR2 are SGHRS and YFSETQ. The ends were cut back, 3 bases at V and 4 bases at J, with 12 bases in the middle. CDR3 protein: CASSYTTASDTQYF. The CDR3, as DNA: TGCGCCAGCAGCTATACAACAGCTTCAGATACGCAGTATTTT.